The 19 T cell receptor beta chains below were found in one sample sequenced in a study of Ad26.COV2.S vaccination and SARS-CoV-2 variants. TCRdb's copy holds only in-frame clones and misses some; the assay was immunoSEQ multiplex PCR. Here the sample spans some 390,000 clones, about 91% being singletons. Treatment here: some 20 received Ad26.COV2.S at low or high dose, single or two shots; 5 received placebo; per-sample allocation not given. Sampling was done on day 63 after the first vaccine or placebo injection. The specimen was peripheral blood, collected in a trial of Ad26.COV2.S vaccine versus placebo. The source is a person aged 18-65 years who received the Ad26.COV2.S COVID-19 vaccine or a placebo.

J is TRBJ2-5 and V is TRBV10-3, with 14 nucleotides matching TRBD2. Germline lookup yields CDR1 ENHRY and CDR2 SYGVKD. V lost 10 bases and J lost 3; bases outside the gene matches: 1. The CDR3 contains 13 residues. The CDR3 loop reads CATGLAGEETQYF. Written as DNA, the CDR3 is TGTGCCACGGGACTAGCGGGAGAAGAGACCCAGTACTTC.

The V call is TRBV2, the J call TRBJ2-5, with D perhaps matching TRBD1 (7 bases). This CDR3 region has 13 residues. The germline V gene has CDR1 SNHLY and CDR2 FYNNEI. V was pared by 8 bases and J by 4 bases, with 14 bases between. The CDR3 coding sequence is TGTGCCAGCTGCAGGGGGGTAGGAGAGACCCAGTACTTC. It yields the protein CASCRGVGETQYF.

The chain links TRBV3-1 (or the pseudogene TRBV3-2) to TRBJ2-2; D unclear. The CDR3 covers 16 residues. V was clipped by 0 bases and J by 7 bases, with 15 bases between them. Germline loops: CDR1 LGHDT, CDR2 YNNKEL (reference sequence). CDR3 protein: CASSQDRRPLGGELFF. In DNA, the CDR3 is TGTGCCAGCAGCCAAGATCGAAGACCCTTGGGCGGGGAGCTGTTTTTT.

This chain links TRBV4-2 with TRBJ2-1; unclear D gene. Deletions cut 0 bases from V and 8 bases from J, with 11 bases between. This CDR3 is built from 14 residues. Per germline, CDR1 LGHNA and CDR2 YNFKEQ. The CDR3 coding sequence is TGTGCCAGCAGCCAAGATGCCGTTTACGATGAGCAGTTCTTC. As protein: CASSQDAVYDEQFF.

V gene TRBV19 combines with J gene TRBJ1-2; D gene uncertain. In germline, CDR1 is LNHDA, CDR2 SQIVND (reference sequence). This CDR3 region has 13 residues. V lost 5 bases, J lost 4 bases, and 11 bases lay in between. CDR3 coding DNA: TGTGCCAGTAGTCCGGGGTTGGGCTATGGCTACACCTTC. Its protein product is CASSPGLGYGYTF.

The chain uses TRBV15 and TRBJ2-2, with 8 bases matching TRBD2. V was pared by 2 bases and J by 6 bases, with 5 bases of the junction left unmatched. CDR1 is LNHNV, CDR2 YYDKDF, per germline (reference sequence). This CDR3 is built from 15 residues. The CDR3 DNA is TGTGCCACCAGCAGAAGCGGGACTAGACCCGGGGAGCTGTTTTTT. Translation gives CATSRSGTRPGELFF.

The V call is TRBV5-6, the J call TRBJ2-5; D gene ambiguous. Germline V gene lookup returns CDR1 SGHDT and CDR2 YYEEEE. The CDR3 consists of 15 residues. Trimming shortened V by 0 bases and J by 6 bases, and 15 bases separated the two germline ends. This CDR3 is CASSLVSETRQTQYF. CDR3 in DNA: TGTGCCAGCAGCTTGGTTTCAGAAACCCGCCAGACCCAGTACTTC.

The chain combines TRBV28 with TRBJ2-7; D is ambiguous. The CDR3 consists of 12 residues. Per germline, CDR1 MDHEN and CDR2 SYDVKM. The V end lost 4 bases, the J end lost 4 bases, and 8 bases lay between the germline ends. The CDR3 DNA sequence: TGTGCCAGCAGTTCCCTCCCTTACGAGCAGTACTTC. This codes for CASSSLPYEQYF.

This CDR3 reads CASSWGPTAIPEQYF. CDR3 bases: TGTGCCAGCAGCTGGGGCCCCACAGCAATCCCCGAGCAGTACTTC. This chain connects TRBV7-9 to TRBJ2-7; D possibly corresponds to TRBD1 (5 bases). Germline V gene lookup returns CDR1 SEHNR and CDR2 FQNEAQ (reference sequence). The CDR3 consists of 15 residues. V was clipped by 4 bases and J by 6 bases, with 19 bases between them.

The rearrangement uses TRBV30 and TRBJ1-4; possibly TRBD1 for D (6 bases). Trimming cost V 5 bases and J 7 bases, with 14 bases left between them. Germline CDR1 is GTSNPN and CDR2 is SVGIG (reference sequence). The CDR3 extends over 13 amino acids. The CDR3 spells CAWDRQRGEKLFF. The CDR3 coding sequence is TGTGCCTGGGACAGGCAAAGGGGTGAAAAACTGTTTTTT.

This chain links TRBV23-1 with TRBJ1-2, with a possible D match to TRBD1 (6 bases). TRBV23-1 is labeled an ORF, and its function is uncertain. The CDR3 is 17 amino acids. The germline V and J ends were trimmed by 0 bases and 1 base, with 15 bases remaining between them. As DNA, the CDR3 is TGCGCCAGCAGTCAATCGGAGCGGGGGCGATATAACTATGGCTACACCTTC. This sequence encodes CASSQSERGRYNYGYTF.

The CDR3 sequence is CASSQTSNEQYF. In DNA, the CDR3 is TGTGCCAGCAGCCAAACCTCTAACGAGCAGTACTTC. The chain recombines TRBV12-3 or TRBV12-4 with TRBJ2-7; D ambiguous. This CDR3 contains 12 residues. Trimming took 6 bases from V and 5 from J, leaving 11 bases between them.

V gene TRBV7-3 combines with J gene TRBJ2-1, with 10 bases fitting TRBD1. The ends lost 2 bases at V and 5 bases at J; junction bases unmatched: 6. The CDR3 runs 16 residues. CDR1 and CDR2 (germline): SGHTA, FQGTGA. The CDR3 is CASSLGLGQGNNEQFF. The DNA for the CDR3 is TGTGCCAGCAGCTTAGGGTTGGGACAGGGGAACAATGAGCAGTTCTTC.

This rearrangement joins TRBV2 to TRBJ1-5; D is unresolved. V lost 7 bases and J lost 0, with 7 bases in between. CDR3 length equals 13 residues. The germline V gene has CDR1 SNHLY and CDR2 FYNNEI. Here the CDR3 reads CASIRDSNQPQHF. Written as DNA, the CDR3 is TGTGCCAGCATACGCGATAGCAATCAGCCCCAGCATTTT.

V and J are TRBV5-5 and TRBJ2-5; D uncertain. Trimming removed 6 bases at V and 2 bases at J, with 17 bases between. Germline V gene lookup returns CDR1 SGHKS and CDR2 YYEKEE (reference sequence). This CDR3 contains 15 residues. The CDR3 DNA reads as TGTGCCAGCACTTTTAGCCCTACCCCTCAAGAGACCCAGTACTTC. This gives the protein CASTFSPTPQETQYF.

The rearrangement joins TRBV4-3 to TRBJ2-7; the match to TRBD1 covers 8 bases. CDR1 is LGHNA and CDR2 is YSLEER in the germline V gene. V shed 1 base and J 7 bases; nucleotides not matched to a gene: 9. The CDR3 contains 15 residues. The CDR3 DNA reads TGCGCCAGCAGCCAAGGGTTGGGGACAGGCGGGGAGCAGTACTTC. Amino acids: CASSQGLGTGGEQYF.

The V gene is TRBV2, the J gene TRBJ1-2, with a possible D match to TRBD1 (6 bases). The CDR3 length is 15 residues. Germline assignment: CDR1 SNHLY and CDR2 FYNNEI. V lost 6 bases, J lost 1 base, and 15 bases lay in between. The CDR3 here is CASRKDSRINYGYTF. The CDR3 DNA reads TGTGCCAGCAGGAAGGACAGCCGCATTAACTATGGCTACACCTTC.

This chain uses TRBV5-4 with TRBJ2-1; a weak D match, TRBD1 (6 bases). The CDR3 spans 16 residues. V lost 1 base and J 0 bases, leaving 11 bases between the germline ends. Germline V gene sequence: CDR1 SGHNT, CDR2 YYREEE (reference sequence). The DNA for the CDR3 is TGTGCCAGCAGCTTGAGGGGGAGTTCCTCCTACAATGAGCAGTTCTTC. Its protein is CASSLRGSSSYNEQFF. Full variable domain (missing parts from reference TRBV5-4 and TRBJ2-1): ETGVTQSPTHLIKTRGQQVTLRCSSQSGHNTVSWYQQALGQGPQFIFQYYREEENGRGNFPPRFSGLQFPNYSSELNVNALELDDSALYLCASSLRGSSSYNEQFFGPGTRLTVL.

The chain combines TRBV4-3 with TRBJ2-2; D may be TRBD1 or TRBD2 (6 bases each). Germline values: CDR1 LGHNA, CDR2 YSLEER. This CDR3 region has 15 residues. Trimming removed 6 bases from V and 0 bases from J, with 11 bases in between. CDR3 sequence: CASRGGHPNTGELFF. The CDR3 bases are TGCGCCAGCAGGGGGGGACATCCGAACACCGGGGAGCTGTTTTTT.